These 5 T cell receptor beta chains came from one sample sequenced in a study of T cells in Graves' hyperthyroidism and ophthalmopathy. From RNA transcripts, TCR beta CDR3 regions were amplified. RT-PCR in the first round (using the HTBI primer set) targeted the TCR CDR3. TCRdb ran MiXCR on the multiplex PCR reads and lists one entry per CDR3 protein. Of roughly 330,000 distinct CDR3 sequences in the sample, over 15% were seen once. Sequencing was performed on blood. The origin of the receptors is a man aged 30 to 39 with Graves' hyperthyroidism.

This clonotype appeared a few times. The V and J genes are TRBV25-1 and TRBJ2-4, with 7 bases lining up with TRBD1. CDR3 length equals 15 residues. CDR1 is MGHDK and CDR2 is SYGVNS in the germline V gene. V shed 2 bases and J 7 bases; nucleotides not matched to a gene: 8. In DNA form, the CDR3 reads TGTGCCAGCAGTGAACGCACAGGGGATAGGAACATTCAGTACTTC. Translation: CASSERTGDRNIQYF.

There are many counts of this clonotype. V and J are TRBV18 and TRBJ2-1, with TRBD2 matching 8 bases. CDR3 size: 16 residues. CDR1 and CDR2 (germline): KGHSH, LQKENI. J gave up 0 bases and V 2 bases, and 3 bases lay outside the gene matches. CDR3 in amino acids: CASSPASGSSYNEQFF. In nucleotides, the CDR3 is TGTGCCAGCTCACCAGCCAGCGGGAGCTCCTACAATGAGCAGTTCTTC.

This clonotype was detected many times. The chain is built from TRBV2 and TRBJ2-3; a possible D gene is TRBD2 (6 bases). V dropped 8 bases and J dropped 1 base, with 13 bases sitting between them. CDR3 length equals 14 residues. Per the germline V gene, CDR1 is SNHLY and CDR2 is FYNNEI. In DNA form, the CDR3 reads TGTGCCAGCTTGGCTAGCGTAGGCACAGATACGCAGTATTTT. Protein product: CASLASVGTDTQYF. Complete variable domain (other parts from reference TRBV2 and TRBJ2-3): EPEVTQTPSHQVTQMGQEVILRCVPISNHLYFYWYRQILGQKVEFLVSFYNNEISEKSEIFDDQFSVERPDGSNFTLKIRSTKLEDSAMYFCASLASVGTDTQYFGPGTRLTVL.

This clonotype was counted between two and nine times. CDR3 loop: CASRVAGPKQFF. The CDR3 DNA reads TGTGCCAGCAGGGTAGCGGGCCCGAAGCAGTTCTTC. The chain carries TRBV6-2 or TRBV6-3 and TRBJ2-1; 7 nucleotides agree with TRBD2. The V gene end was trimmed by 6 bases and the J gene end by 11 bases; junction bases not matched to a gene: 7. The CDR3 length is 12 residues. CDR1 and CDR2 (germline): MNHEY, SVGEGT.

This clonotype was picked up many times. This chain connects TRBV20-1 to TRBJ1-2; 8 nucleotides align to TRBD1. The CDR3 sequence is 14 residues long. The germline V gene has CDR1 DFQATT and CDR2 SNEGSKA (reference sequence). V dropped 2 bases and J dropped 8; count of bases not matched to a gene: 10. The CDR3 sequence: CSARPKQGEVGYTF. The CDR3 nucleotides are TGCAGTGCTAGACCAAAACAGGGGGAAGTGGGCTACACCTTC.